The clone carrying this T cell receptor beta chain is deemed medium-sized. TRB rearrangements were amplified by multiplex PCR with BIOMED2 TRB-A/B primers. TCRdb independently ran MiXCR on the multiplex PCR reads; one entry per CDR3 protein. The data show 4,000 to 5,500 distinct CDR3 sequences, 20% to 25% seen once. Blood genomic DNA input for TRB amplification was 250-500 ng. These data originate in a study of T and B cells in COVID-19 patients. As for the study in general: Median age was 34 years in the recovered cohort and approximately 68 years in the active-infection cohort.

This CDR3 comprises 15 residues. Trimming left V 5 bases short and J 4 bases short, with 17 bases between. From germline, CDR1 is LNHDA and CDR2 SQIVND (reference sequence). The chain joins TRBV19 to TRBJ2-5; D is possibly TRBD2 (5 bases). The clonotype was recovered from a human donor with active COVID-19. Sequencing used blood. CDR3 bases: TGTGCCAGTAGTCCTAGAGAGGGTATACCAGAGACCCAGTACTTC. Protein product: CASSPREGIPETQYF.